This entry lists 30 T cell receptor beta chains sequenced from one sample in a study of response to subunit inactivated influenza vaccine. TCRdb re-derived calls from the RT-PCR reads in MiXCR, one entry per CDR3 protein. Among more than 450,000 distinct CDR3 sequences listed, 12% were seen once. The input for sequencing was PBMCs from blood, taken on the day of vaccination. The origin of the receptors is a man in his fifties or sixties who received an inactivated influenza vaccine.

The V gene is TRBV11-1, the J gene TRBJ1-2, with 8 bases fitting TRBD1. In germline, CDR1 is SGHAT, CDR2 FQDESV (reference sequence). This CDR3 comprises 18 residues. V trimming: 5 bases; J trimming: 0 bases; junction bases outside the gene matches: 14. The CDR3 spells CASSPFPRQGLPNYGYTF. The DNA of the CDR3 is TGTGCCAGCAGCCCTTTTCCGCGACAGGGGCTGCCTAACTATGGCTACACCTTC.

This clonotype turned up a few times. J is TRBJ1-6 and V is TRBV7-2; D is unresolved. Germline CDR1 SGHTA, CDR2 FQGNSA. Trimming shortened V by 4 bases and J by 2 bases, and 6 bases separated the two germline ends. There are 14 residues in the CDR3. In DNA form, the CDR3 reads TGTGCCAGCAGCTCACGCCCCTATAATTCACCCCTCCACTTT. Its protein product is CASSSRPYNSPLHF.

The genes are TRBV30 and TRBJ2-7; D is perhaps TRBD1 (5 bases). With 2 bases removed from V and 7 bases from J, the gap between germline ends came to 15 bases. CDR1 is GTSNPN, CDR2 SVGIG, per germline (reference sequence). This CDR3 comprises 13 residues. CDR3 in amino acids: CAWSLLRAREQYF. The CDR3 DNA sequence: TGTGCCTGGAGTTTGCTCAGGGCTCGGGAGCAGTACTTC. Full variable domain (missing parts from reference TRBV30 and TRBJ2-7): SQTIHQWPATLVQPVGSPLSLECTVEGTSNPNLYWYRQAAGRGLQLLFYSVGIGQISSEVPQNLSASRPQDRQFILSSKKLLLSDSGFYLCAWSLLRAREQYFGPGTRLTVT.

This chain connects TRBV6-1 to TRBJ2-3; 7 bases are shared with TRBD1. This CDR3 has 14 amino acids. Germline V gene sequence: CDR1 MNHNS, CDR2 SASEGT. Germline trimming cut 6 bases from V and 2 bases from J; bases unmatched to any gene: 5. DNA of the CDR3: TGTGCCAGCAGGACGGGGACAGTCACAGATACGCAGTATTTT. Translation gives CASRTGTVTDTQYF.

There are a few counts of this clonotype. The chain joins TRBV11-3 to TRBJ2-3, with D hard to call. CDR3 length equals 13 residues. Germline loops: CDR1 SGHNT, CDR2 YENEEA. V was clipped by 2 bases and J by 6 bases, with 9 bases between them. The chain's CDR3 is CASSLPPADTQYF. CDR3 nucleotides: TGTGCCAGCAGCTTACCACCCGCGGATACGCAGTATTTT.

The chain joins TRBV27 to TRBJ2-3, with 7 bases identical to TRBD1. J lost 2 bases, V lost 7 bases, and 6 bases had no gene match. The CDR3 consists of 14 residues. Germline CDR1 reads MNHEY; CDR2 reads SMNVEV (reference sequence). This chain's CDR3 is CASKQGSSTDTQYF. The CDR3 region has the DNA TGTGCCAGCAAACAGGGGTCTTCCACAGATACGCAGTATTTT.

This clonotype has just a few counts. The chain is built from TRBV12-3 or TRBV12-4 and TRBJ1-4; a possible D gene is TRBD1 (6 bases). The CDR3 runs to 13 residues. Trimming cost V 5 bases and J 8 bases, with 12 bases left between them. Here the CDR3 reads CASSLGQHEKLFF. The CDR3 DNA is TGTGCCAGCAGTCTAGGACAGCACGAAAAACTGTTTTTT.

The table lists this clonotype with a few counts. This chain connects TRBV29-1 to TRBJ1-2; D might be TRBD1 (6 bases). V dropped 1 base and J dropped 2 bases, with 11 bases sitting between them. CDR1 and CDR2 (germline): SQVTM, ANQGSEA. This CDR3 is built from 14 residues. CDR3 nucleotides: TGCAGCGTTGAAGGCGGACAGCTAAACTATGGCTACACCTTC. This translates into CSVEGGQLNYGYTF.

This clonotype was seen many times. The V call is TRBV5-1, the J call TRBJ2-1; 10 positions match TRBD2. J lost 15 bases, V lost 0 bases, and 15 bases had no gene match. The CDR3 spans 16 residues. The germline gives CDR1 SGHRS, CDR2 YFSETQ. CDR3 nucleotide sequence: TGCGCCAGCAGCTTGGTCGCTGGGGCTAGCGGGAGTTTGGTGTTCTTC. This translates into CASSLVAGASGSLVFF.

This clonotype has ten or more counts. The rearrangement joins TRBV6-5 to TRBJ2-5; a possible D gene is TRBD1 (5 bases). The CDR3 spans 16 residues. CDR1 and CDR2 (germline): MNHEY, SVGAGI. Trimming pared 2 bases from V and 3 bases from J, leaving 16 bases between. DNA for the CDR3: TGTGCCAGCAGTTACGGGGCAGAACTTTCCAAAGAGACCCAGTACTTC. It codes for CASSYGAELSKETQYF.

The V call is TRBV5-1, the J call TRBJ2-3; TRBD2 is a possible D gene (6 bases). Germline CDR1 and CDR2: SGHRS and YFSETQ. The CDR3 extends over 15 amino acids. Trimming cost V 4 bases and J 5 bases, with 17 bases left between them. The CDR3 DNA is TGCGCCAGCAGCGGGGGAGGAAGGCAAGGAGATACGCAGTATTTT. Encoded protein: CASSGGGRQGDTQYF.

This clonotype was recorded a few times. This chain connects TRBV3-1 to TRBJ2-1, with 9 positions matching TRBD1. Trimming took 2 bases from V and 9 from J; bases not matched to a gene: 11. This CDR3 contains 16 residues. Germline values: CDR1 LGHDT, CDR2 YNNKEL (reference sequence). The CDR3 nucleotides read TGTGCCAGCAGCCAACCCGGGACAGGGATGTTACGTGAGCAGTTCTTC. It codes for CASSQPGTGMLREQFF.

The rearrangement links TRBV7-9 to TRBJ1-6; 12 bases are shared with TRBD1. The V gene's germline CDR1 is SEHNR and CDR2 FQNEAQ (reference sequence). J lost 10 bases, V lost 5 bases, and 6 bases had no gene match. The CDR3 spans 15 residues. This chain's CDR3 is CASSTGTGGHSPLHF. CDR3 bases: TGTGCCAGCAGCACGGGGACAGGGGGCCACTCACCCCTCCACTTT.

This chain connects TRBV5-1 to TRBJ2-2; 10 nucleotides align to TRBD2. Per the germline V gene, CDR1 is SGHRS and CDR2 is YFSETQ. This CDR3 contains 16 residues. Trimming took 7 bases from V and 7 from J; bases not matched to a gene: 13. Here the CDR3 DNA reads TGCGCCAGCTTCAAAGAGGGACTAGCGAATGGCGGGGAGCTGTTTTTT. Its protein is CASFKEGLANGGELFF.

This clonotype appeared a few times. CDR3 in amino acids: CASSWGGDEQYF. The CDR3 region has the DNA TGCGCCAGCAGCTGGGGCGGTGACGAGCAGTACTTC. The chain couples TRBV5-1 to TRBJ2-7, with TRBD1 as a possible D gene (5 bases). V shed 3 bases and J shed 5 bases, with 9 bases lying between them. The CDR3 is 12 amino acids. Per germline, CDR1 SGHRS and CDR2 YFSETQ. The full variable domain, in which reference TRBV5-1 and TRBJ2-7 provide the parts outside the CDR3, is KAGVTQTPRYLIKTRGQQVTLSCSPISGHRSVSWYQQTPGQGLQFLFEYFSETQRNKGNFPGRFSGRQFSNSRSEMNVSTLELGDSALYLCASSWGGDEQYFGPGTRLTVT.

This clonotype was seen ten or more times. The gene calls are TRBV12-3 or TRBV12-4 and TRBJ2-3; 7 nucleotides align to TRBD1. The CDR3 loop spans 13 amino acids. V lost 6 bases, J lost 2 bases, and 2 bases stayed unmatched. The CDR3 loop is CASSGTVTDTQYF. CDR3 bases: TGTGCCAGCAGCGGGACAGTCACAGATACGCAGTATTTT.

This clonotype was seen more than once but under ten times. The V and J genes are TRBV4-1 and TRBJ2-3, with TRBD1 matching 11 bases. The CDR3 is made up of 16 amino acids. With 3 bases clipped from V and 1 base from J, the junction kept 3 bases outside the gene matches. Germline V gene sequence: CDR1 MGHRA, CDR2 YSYEKL. Written as DNA, the CDR3 is TGCGCCAGCAGCCAGGGGACAGGGGGAGGCACAGATACGCAGTATTTT. It yields the protein CASSQGTGGGTDTQYF.

This clonotype was observed a handful of times. One end of the junction does not line up with germline, which may come from a read error. V gene TRBV6-2 or TRBV6-3 combines with J gene TRBJ2-1; the D is unclear. CDR1 MNHEY and CDR2 SVGEGT come from the germline V gene. This CDR3 is built from 16 residues. CDR3 nucleotides: TGTGCCAGCAGTCCGATCTTTACCCCCTCCCACAATGAGCAGTTCTTC. Translation: CASSPIFTPSHNEQFF.

This clonotype was seen a few times. The V and J genes are TRBV12-3 or TRBV12-4 and TRBJ1-3, with D unresolved. Trimming removed 10 bases at V and 0 bases at J, with 10 bases between. The CDR3 totals 13 residues. The CDR3 DNA is TGTGCCACCGACGGACCCTCTGGAAACACCATATATTTT. Its protein is CATDGPSGNTIYF.

This clonotype was detected many times. The CDR3 is CSADRDRGYEQYF. CDR3 sequence (DNA): TGCAGTGCCGACCGGGACAGGGGATACGAGCAGTACTTC. The chain couples TRBV20-1 to TRBJ2-7; the match to TRBD1 covers 10 bases. The CDR3 sequence is 13 residues long. V gave up 6 bases and J gave up 4 bases; unmatched junction bases: 6. CDR1 is DFQATT and CDR2 is SNEGSKA in the germline V gene (reference sequence).

This rearrangement joins TRBV12-3 or TRBV12-4 to TRBJ2-5; 8 nucleotides line up with TRBD2. There are 15 residues in the CDR3. Germline trimming cut 2 bases from V and 5 bases from J; bases unmatched to any gene: 7. The CDR3 coding sequence is TGTGCCAGCAGTTTACGCGGGAGGAATGGGGAGACCCAGTACTTC. Its protein is CASSLRGRNGETQYF.

This clonotype was picked up many times. The chain combines TRBV6-5 with TRBJ2-3; TRBD2 agrees at 10 bases. V lost 4 bases, J lost 3 bases, and 10 bases stayed unmatched. The CDR3 is 17 amino acids. Germline V gives CDR1 MNHEY, CDR2 SVGAGI. The CDR3 region is CASSWSGGAASTDTQYF. For the CDR3, the DNA is TGTGCCAGCAGTTGGAGCGGGGGGGCCGCTTCAACAGATACGCAGTATTTT.

There are many counts of this clonotype. The chain carries TRBV28 and TRBJ2-5; a possible D gene is TRBD1 (5 bases). In germline, CDR1 is MDHEN, CDR2 SYDVKM. The V gene lost 4 bases and the J gene lost 9 bases, with 9 bases spanning the gap. The CDR3 loop spans 11 amino acids. DNA of the CDR3: TGTGCCAGCAGTTATAAAGGGGCCCAGTACTTC. Translated: CASSYKGAQYF. The entire variable domain, with the rest obtained from reference TRBV28 and TRBJ2-5, is as follows: DVKVTQSSRYLVKRTGEKVFLECVQDMDHENMFWYRQDPGLGLRLIYFSYDVKMKEKGDIPEGYSVSREKKERFSLILESASTNQTSMYLCASSYKGAQYFGPGTRLLVL.

This clonotype was counted between two and nine times. V and J are TRBV5-1 and TRBJ2-7, with TRBD1 matching 7 bases. V shed 8 bases and J 6 bases; nucleotides not matched to a gene: 11. The CDR3 loop spans 13 amino acids. In germline, CDR1 is SGHRS, CDR2 YFSETQ. For the CDR3, the DNA is TGCGCCAGTACACCCTCGACAGGGACCGAGCAGTACTTC. It translates to CASTPSTGTEQYF.

This clonotype was seen more than once but under ten times. V is TRBV4-1 and J is TRBJ2-7; 9 positions agree with TRBD2. The CDR3 extends over 15 amino acids. V dropped 1 base and J dropped 4; count of bases not matched to a gene: 5. Germline-derived CDR1 and CDR2 are MGHRA and YSYEKL. CDR3 protein: CASSQVGGGAYEQYF. The CDR3 region has the DNA TGCGCCAGCAGCCAAGTTGGCGGGGGGGCTTACGAGCAGTACTTC.

The CDR3 DNA reads TGCAGCGTTGAAAGACACTTGAACACTGAAGCTTTCTTT. Protein sequence: CSVERHLNTEAFF. This chain links TRBV29-1 with TRBJ1-1, with D hard to call. This CDR3 has 13 residues. Trimming removed 2 bases from V and 0 bases from J, with 7 bases in between. Germline CDR1 is SQVTM and CDR2 is ANQGSEA.

The J gene is TRBJ2-7, the V gene TRBV7-8; tentatively, D is TRBD2 (5 bases). This CDR3 has 18 amino acids. Germline values: CDR1 SGHVS, CDR2 FQNEAQ. Trimming took 2 bases from V and 0 from J, leaving 20 bases between them. The CDR3 nucleotides are TGTGCCAGCAGCTTAAGCCCTCCGCTAGCCGATTCCTCCTACGAGCAGTACTTC. Its translation: CASSLSPPLADSSYEQYF.

The gene calls are TRBV10-3 and TRBJ2-5, with TRBD2 matching 9 bases. Trimming took 6 bases from V and 4 from J; bases not matched to a gene: 3. The CDR3 spans 13 residues. CDR1 and CDR2 (germline): ENHRY, SYGVKD. The CDR3 loop reads CAIRASGTETQYF. The CDR3, as DNA: TGTGCCATCAGGGCTAGCGGGACAGAGACCCAGTACTTC.

As concerns this clonotype: A much larger clone differs from this one at a single base, so this may be a read error. The gene calls are TRBV5-1 and TRBJ2-5; weak D call: TRBD1 (6 bases). This CDR3 contains 15 residues. Germline loops: CDR1 SGHRS, CDR2 YFSETQ. CDR3 coding DNA: TGCGGCAGCATCCCTGGCAGGGGCGTACAAGAGACCCAGTACTTC. Translating gives CGSIPGRGVQETQYF.

The chain has TRBV4-3 and TRBJ2-7; 9 nucleotides align to TRBD2. Trimming at V came to 4 bases and at J to 3 bases, leaving 7 bases not matched to a gene. The CDR3 spans 15 residues. From germline, CDR1 is LGHNA and CDR2 YSLEER. The CDR3 protein is CASSRLAGPLYEQYF. The CDR3, as DNA: TGCGCCAGCAGCCGGCTAGCGGGGCCCCTCTACGAGCAGTACTTC.